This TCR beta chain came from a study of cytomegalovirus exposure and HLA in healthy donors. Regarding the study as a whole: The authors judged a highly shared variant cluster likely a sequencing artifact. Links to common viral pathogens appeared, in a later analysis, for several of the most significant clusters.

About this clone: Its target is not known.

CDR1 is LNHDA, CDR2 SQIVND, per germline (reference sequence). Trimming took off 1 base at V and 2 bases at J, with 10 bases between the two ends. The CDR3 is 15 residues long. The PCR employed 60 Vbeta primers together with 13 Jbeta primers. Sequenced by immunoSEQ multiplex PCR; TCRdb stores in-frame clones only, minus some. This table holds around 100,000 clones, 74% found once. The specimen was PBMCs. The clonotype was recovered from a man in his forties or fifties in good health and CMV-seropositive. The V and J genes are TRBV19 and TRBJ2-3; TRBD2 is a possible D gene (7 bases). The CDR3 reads CASSIGGGHTDTQYF. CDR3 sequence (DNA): TGTGCCAGTAGTATAGGGGGGGGCCACACAGATACGCAGTATTTT.